This T cell receptor beta chain was obtained from a study of neoadjuvant anti-PD-1 for oral cavity cancer. In the study overall: Nivolumab at 3 mg/kg was mostly given biweekly, three to four doses, pre-surgery. Non-progressing patients received a fourth nivolumab dose near day 43, then surgery on days 50-56.

Notes on this clone: Its antigen is still unknown.

Patients were newly diagnosed with stage II-IVA oral cavity squamous cell carcinoma without prior systemic or radiation treatment. Germline V gene lookup returns CDR1 MNHEY and CDR2 SMNVEV (reference sequence). V was shortened by 6 bases and J by 5 bases, with 11 bases between the two germline ends. This CDR3 is built from 13 residues. Data came from immunoSEQ multiplex PCR; TCRdb stores just in-frame clones and leaves some out. The sample includes fewer than 90,000 clones, approximately 80% of them seen just once. Study-level findings and limits: With a few patients per group, TCR findings need larger cohorts.

The chain has TRBV27 and TRBJ1-5; TRBD1 is a possible D gene (6 bases). The specimen comprised PBMCs, sampled before nivolumab (anti-PD-1) treatment. This clonotype originated in a person aged 35-80 years with oral cavity squamous cell carcinoma. The CDR3 DNA sequence: TGTGCCAGCAGCCGGGACACGTATCAGCCCCAGCATTTT. Protein product: CASSRDTYQPQHF.